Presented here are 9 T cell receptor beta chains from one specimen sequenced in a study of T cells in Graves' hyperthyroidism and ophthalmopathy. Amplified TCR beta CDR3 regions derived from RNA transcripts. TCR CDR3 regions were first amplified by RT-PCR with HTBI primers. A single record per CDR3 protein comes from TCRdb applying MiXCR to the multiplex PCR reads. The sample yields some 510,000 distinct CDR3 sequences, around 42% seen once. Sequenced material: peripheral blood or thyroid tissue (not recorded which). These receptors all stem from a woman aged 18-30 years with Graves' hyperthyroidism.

The CDR3 region is CSVEFAGNGYTF. CDR3 bases: TGCAGCGTTGAATTTGCGGGAAACGGCTACACCTTC. The chain carries TRBV29-1 and TRBJ1-2; D gene uncertain. Germline values: CDR1 SQVTM, CDR2 ANQGSEA. The CDR3 consists of 12 residues. V was clipped by 2 bases and J by 8 bases, with 12 bases between them.

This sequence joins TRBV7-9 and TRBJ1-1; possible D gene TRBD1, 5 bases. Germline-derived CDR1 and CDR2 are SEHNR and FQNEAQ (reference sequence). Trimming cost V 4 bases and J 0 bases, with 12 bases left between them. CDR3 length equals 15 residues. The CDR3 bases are TGTGCCAGCAGCTCATTGGGACTCTTGAACACTGAAGCTTTCTTT. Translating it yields CASSSLGLLNTEAFF. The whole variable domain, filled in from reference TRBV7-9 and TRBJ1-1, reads DTGVSQNPRHKITKRGQNVTFRCDPISEHNRLYWYRQTLGQGPEFLTYFQNEAQLEKSRLLSDRFSAERPKGSFSTLEIQRTEQGDSAMYLCASSSLGLLNTEAFFGQGTRLTVV.

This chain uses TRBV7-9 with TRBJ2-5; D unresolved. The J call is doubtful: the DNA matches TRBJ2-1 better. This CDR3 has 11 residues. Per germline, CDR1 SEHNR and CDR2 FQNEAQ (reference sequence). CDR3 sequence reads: CASSLADEQFF. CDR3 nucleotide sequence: TGTGCCAGCAGCTTAGCCGATGAGCAGTTCTTC.

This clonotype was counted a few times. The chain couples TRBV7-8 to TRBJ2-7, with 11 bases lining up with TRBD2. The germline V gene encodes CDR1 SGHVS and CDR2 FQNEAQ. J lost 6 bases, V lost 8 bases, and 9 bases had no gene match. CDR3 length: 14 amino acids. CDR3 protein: CASVPLAGVIEQYF. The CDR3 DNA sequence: TGTGCCAGCGTCCCACTAGCGGGAGTGATCGAGCAGTACTTC.

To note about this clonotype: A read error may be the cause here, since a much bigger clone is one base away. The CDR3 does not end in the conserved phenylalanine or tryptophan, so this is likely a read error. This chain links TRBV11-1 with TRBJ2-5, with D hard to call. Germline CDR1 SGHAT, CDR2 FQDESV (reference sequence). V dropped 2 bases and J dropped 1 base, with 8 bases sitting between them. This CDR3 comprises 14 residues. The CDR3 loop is CASSLFGGQETQYL. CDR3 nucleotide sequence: TGTGCCAGCAGCTTATTTGGTGGCCAAGAGACCCAGTACCTC.

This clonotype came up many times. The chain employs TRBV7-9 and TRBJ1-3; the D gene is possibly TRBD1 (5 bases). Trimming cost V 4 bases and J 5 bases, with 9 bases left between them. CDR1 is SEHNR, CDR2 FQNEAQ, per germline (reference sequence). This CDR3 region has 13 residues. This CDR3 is CASSSQGRNTIYF. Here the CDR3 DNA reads TGTGCCAGCAGCTCGCAGGGAAGAAACACCATATATTTT.

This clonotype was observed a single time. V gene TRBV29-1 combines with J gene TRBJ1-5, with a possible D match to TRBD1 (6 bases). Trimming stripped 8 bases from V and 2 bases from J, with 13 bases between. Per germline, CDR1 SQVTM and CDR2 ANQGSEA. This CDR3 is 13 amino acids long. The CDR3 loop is CSLRGDGNQPQHF. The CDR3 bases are TGCAGCTTGAGGGGGGACGGCAATCAGCCCCAGCATTTT.

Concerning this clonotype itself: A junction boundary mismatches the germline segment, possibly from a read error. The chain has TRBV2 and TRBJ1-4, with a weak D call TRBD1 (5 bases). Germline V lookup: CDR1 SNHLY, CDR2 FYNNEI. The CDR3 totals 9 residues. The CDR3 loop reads CARAWAGSF. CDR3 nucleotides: TGTGCCCGAGCCTGGGCAGGGAGTTTT.

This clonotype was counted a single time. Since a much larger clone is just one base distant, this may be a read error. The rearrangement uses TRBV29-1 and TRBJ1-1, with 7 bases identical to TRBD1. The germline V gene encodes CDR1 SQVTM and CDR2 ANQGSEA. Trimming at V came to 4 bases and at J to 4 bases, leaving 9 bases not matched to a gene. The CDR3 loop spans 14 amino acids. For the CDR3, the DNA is TGCAGCGTTGTCTTCCCGACAGGGACCACTGAAGCTTTCTTT. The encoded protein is CSVVFPTGTTEAFF.